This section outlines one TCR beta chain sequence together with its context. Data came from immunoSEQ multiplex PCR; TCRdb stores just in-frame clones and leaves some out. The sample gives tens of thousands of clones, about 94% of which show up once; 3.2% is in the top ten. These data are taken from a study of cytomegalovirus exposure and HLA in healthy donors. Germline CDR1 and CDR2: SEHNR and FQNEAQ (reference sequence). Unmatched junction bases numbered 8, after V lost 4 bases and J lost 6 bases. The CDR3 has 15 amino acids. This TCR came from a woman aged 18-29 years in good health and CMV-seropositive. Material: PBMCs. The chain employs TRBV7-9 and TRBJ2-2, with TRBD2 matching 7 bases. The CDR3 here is CASSSPGLPSGELFF. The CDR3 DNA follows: TGTGCCAGCAGCTCACCGGGACTACCATCCGGGGAGCTGTTTTTT.